Sequencing of this T cell receptor (delta chain) was carried out in a study of γδ T cells in repeated Plasmodium falciparum infection. Study details: Malian children with intense seasonal malaria exposure were compared with matched Australian children. General study points: Repeated controlled infections reportedly drove waves of new clonotype selection in Vdelta2-negative, mostly Vdelta1+, gammadelta repertoires. Vgamma9/Vdelta2+ T cells showed a stable polyclonal repertoire with shared TCRgamma sequences.

Germline-derived CDR1 and CDR2 are GEAIGNYY and EKD. The CDR3 runs to 17 residues. With V trimmed by 3 bases and J by 0 bases, 11 bases remained unmatched. Concerning this clone itself: The target antigen is unknown. A far larger clone is one base from this, pointing to a likely read error. In the same sample, other DNA sequences code for this CDR3.

Both TRG and TRD chains were sequenced from each sorted sample. TCRdb re-called the multiplex PCR reads via CATT. The sample contains about 51,000 delta-chain clones, roughly 1.9% of which appear only once. Gammadelta T cells were flow-sorted from PBMC into Vgamma9/Vdelta2+ and Vdelta2-negative populations for bulk analysis. The sequence was collected from a pool of human donors (malaria-infected and uninfected, not separated). Sequences were obtained from gamma-delta T cells from blood. This sequence joins TRDV2 and TRDJ1; 8 positions match TRDD3. Here the J gene came from matching the DNA to germline, since TCRdb omits it. Written as DNA, the CDR3 is TGTGCCTGTGACCCTCTGGGGGACTTAGAGCACACCGATAAACTCATCTTT. It yields the protein CACDPLGDLEHTDKLIF.